One and the same sample provided the 19 T cell receptor beta chains below, sequenced in a study of cytomegalovirus exposure and HLA in healthy donors. PCR amplification relied on 60 Vbeta primers (plus 13 Jbeta primers). Clones were read by immunoSEQ multiplex PCR, and TCRdb kept only the in-frame ones, dropping some. The profile shows some 90,000 clones, 80% of them singletons. Sequenced sample: PBMCs. These TCRs come from a man aged 45-65 years in good health and CMV-seropositive.

This chain uses TRBV6-5 with TRBJ2-1; 10 bases match TRBD2. This CDR3 has 14 amino acids. Trimming took 2 bases from V and 9 from J; bases not matched to a gene: 4. CDR1 is MNHEY, CDR2 SVGAGI, per germline. The CDR3 region is CASSYEREGTEQFF. CDR3 DNA sequence: TGTGCCAGCAGTTACGAGCGGGAGGGGACTGAGCAGTTCTTC.

About this clone itself: Other DNA sequences in the sample encode the same CDR3. The rearrangement uses TRBV5-1 and TRBJ1-1; D is ambiguous. Germline-derived CDR1 and CDR2 are SGHRS and YFSETQ. The CDR3 totals 13 residues. Trimming removed 0 bases at V and 1 base at J, with 4 bases between. CDR3 amino acids: CASSLGGNTEAFF. CDR3 DNA sequence: TGCGCCAGCAGCTTGGGAGGGAACACTGAAGCTTTCTTT.

This rearrangement joins TRBV14 to TRBJ1-1; possibly TRBD1 for D (5 bases). From germline, CDR1 is SGHDN and CDR2 FVKESK. This CDR3 is 14 amino acids long. Deletions cut 3 bases from V and 5 bases from J, with 13 bases between. The CDR3 loop is CASSHPGYRTEAFF. In DNA form, the CDR3 reads TGTGCCAGCAGCCACCCAGGGTATCGGACTGAAGCTTTCTTT.

The gene calls are TRBV19 and TRBJ1-1; unclear D gene. In germline, CDR1 is LNHDA, CDR2 SQIVND (reference sequence). This CDR3 has 11 residues. Trimming stripped 11 bases from V and 5 bases from J, with 12 bases between. The CDR3 DNA is TGTGCCGTTCGGGGAGATACTGAAGCTTTCTTT. Amino acid sequence: CAVRGDTEAFF.

The V call is TRBV27, the J call TRBJ2-7; D gene ambiguous. The germline gives CDR1 MNHEY, CDR2 SMNVEV (reference sequence). The CDR3 totals 12 residues. Trimming removed 6 bases from V and 4 bases from J, with 10 bases in between. The CDR3 coding sequence is TGTGCCAGCAGAGGTGAGACTTACGAGCAGTACTTC. Residues: CASRGETYEQYF.

The chain couples TRBV5-1 to TRBJ1-6; D is possibly TRBD1 (6 bases). V was clipped by 0 bases and J by 8 bases, with 15 bases between them. The CDR3 extends over 16 amino acids. The germline CDR1 and CDR2 sequences are SGHRS and YFSETQ. CDR3: CASSLGLQGDDSPLHF. CDR3 coding DNA: TGCGCCAGCAGCTTGGGATTACAGGGTGATGATTCACCCCTCCACTTT.

This chain uses TRBV30 with TRBJ2-7; D uncertain. CDR1 is GTSNPN, CDR2 SVGIG, per germline (reference sequence). V was clipped by 1 base and J by 3 bases, with 13 bases between them. The CDR3 is 14 amino acids. The CDR3 bases are TGTGCCTGGAGTGGCCGGGTCCGAGACTACGAGCAGTACTTC. This sequence encodes CAWSGRVRDYEQYF.

The genes are TRBV19 and TRBJ1-2, with TRBD1 identical over 7 bases. CDR1 is LNHDA and CDR2 is SQIVND in the germline V gene (reference sequence). The CDR3 contains 16 residues. With V trimmed by 4 bases and J by 3 bases, 11 bases remained unmatched. CDR3 in amino acids: CASSTRPGQGDYGYTF. The DNA of the CDR3 is TGTGCCAGTAGTACCCGCCCCGGGCAGGGGGACTATGGCTACACCTTC.

This rearrangement joins TRBV29-1 to TRBJ1-2, with TRBD1 as a possible D gene (6 bases). Germline CDR1 SQVTM, CDR2 ANQGSEA. This CDR3 region has 13 residues. Trimming took 7 bases from V and 1 from J, leaving 13 bases between them. The CDR3 is CSGLTGVNYGYTF. In DNA, the CDR3 is TGCAGCGGCCTGACAGGAGTTAACTATGGCTACACCTTC.

CDR3 coding DNA: TGCGCCAGCTCTTATGGGGGGGACCCCTACGAGCAGTACTTC. It codes for CASSYGGDPYEQYF. The chain recombines TRBV5-1 with TRBJ2-5; 7 positions match TRBD2. With the DNA end fitting TRBJ2-7 better, the J assignment may be wrong. This CDR3 is 14 amino acids long. CDR1 is SGHRS, CDR2 YFSETQ, per germline.

The chain is built from TRBV10-3 and TRBJ2-1; D perhaps matches TRBD2 (5 bases). CDR1 and CDR2 from the germline V gene are ENHRY and SYGVKD. V lost 3 bases to trimming and J lost 3 bases, with 12 bases between them. The CDR3 has 15 residues. The CDR3 bases are TGTGCCATCAGTGAAAGGAGAGAGGGCTACAATGAGCAGTTCTTC. Translation gives CAISERREGYNEQFF.

The V call is TRBV5-8, the J call TRBJ2-5; 11 nucleotides match TRBD1. The V gene end was trimmed by 1 base and the J gene end by 9 bases; junction bases not matched to a gene: 8. The CDR3 extends over 15 amino acids. Germline V gene lookup returns CDR1 SGHTS and CDR2 YDEGEE. DNA of the CDR3: TGTGCCAGCAGCTTGTTTTGGGACAGGGGGATGCCCCAGTACTTC. Amino acids: CASSLFWDRGMPQYF.

Concerning this clone itself: Distinct nucleotide sequences in the sample also encode this CDR3. The chain is built from TRBV27 and TRBJ1-2; 8 nucleotides line up with TRBD1. There are 15 residues in the CDR3. CDR1 is MNHEY and CDR2 is SMNVEV in the germline V gene (reference sequence). Unmatched junction bases numbered 7, after V lost 5 bases and J lost 2 bases. The CDR3 DNA reads as TGTGCCAGCAGTGAACAGGGGGGGGGAAACTATGGCTACACCTTC. Amino acid sequence: CASSEQGGGNYGYTF.

The chain combines TRBV6-1 with TRBJ2-2, with 9 bases lining up with TRBD2. The junction had 0 bases not matched to a gene; V was cut back by 3 bases and J by 1 base. The germline V gene has CDR1 MNHNS and CDR2 SASEGT. The CDR3 extends over 15 amino acids. The CDR3 region is CASSETSGNTGELFF. The DNA of the CDR3 is TGTGCCAGCAGTGAGACTAGCGGGAACACCGGGGAGCTGTTTTTT.

The CDR3: CASGGLYGYTF. The CDR3 DNA reads as TGCGCCAGCGGGGGCCTCTATGGCTACACCTTC. J is TRBJ1-2 and V is TRBV5-1, with D possibly matching TRBD1 (6 bases). CDR3 size: 11 residues. Trimming took 7 bases from V and 4 from J, leaving 8 bases between them. Germline CDR1 is SGHRS and CDR2 is YFSETQ.

V is TRBV11-3 and J is TRBJ2-7; D might be TRBD2 (6 bases). Germline loops: CDR1 SGHNT, CDR2 YENEEA. Trimming stripped 4 bases from V and 0 bases from J, with 16 bases between. The CDR3 sequence is 16 residues long. The CDR3 coding sequence is TGTGCCAGCAGCTCCTTGGGGGAGGCCTTCTCCTACGAGCAGTACTTC. It translates to CASSSLGEAFSYEQYF.

The chain uses TRBV18 and TRBJ1-2; 8 nucleotides align to TRBD1. After removal of 2 bases from V and 6 bases from J, the junction contained 5 bases not matched to a gene. CDR3 length equals 14 residues. Germline V lookup: CDR1 KGHSH, CDR2 LQKENI. CDR3: CASSPGAGGDGYTF. CDR3 DNA: TGTGCCAGCTCACCAGGCGCAGGGGGCGATGGCTACACCTTC.

The V and J genes are TRBV23-1 and TRBJ1-5, with TRBD1 matching 7 bases. TRBV23-1 belongs to the ORF category, with a function that is uncertain. The CDR3 extends over 21 amino acids. The V and J ends lost 3 bases and 0 bases, in that order; junction bases with no gene match: 20. Written as DNA, the CDR3 is TGCGCCAGCAGTCAGGATCTAACCAACGCCCCCCACAGGGGTAGCAATCAGCCCCAGCATTTT. Its protein product is CASSQDLTNAPHRGSNQPQHF.

This chain uses TRBV30 with TRBJ1-2; 8 bases agree with TRBD1. Trimming removed 0 bases from V and 8 bases from J; junction bases left unmatched: 11. In germline, CDR1 is GTSNPN, CDR2 SVGIG (reference sequence). There are 15 residues in the CDR3. The CDR3 is CAWSVAGGALGGYTF. CDR3 nucleotide sequence: TGTGCCTGGAGTGTCGCAGGGGGCGCCTTGGGAGGCTACACCTTC.